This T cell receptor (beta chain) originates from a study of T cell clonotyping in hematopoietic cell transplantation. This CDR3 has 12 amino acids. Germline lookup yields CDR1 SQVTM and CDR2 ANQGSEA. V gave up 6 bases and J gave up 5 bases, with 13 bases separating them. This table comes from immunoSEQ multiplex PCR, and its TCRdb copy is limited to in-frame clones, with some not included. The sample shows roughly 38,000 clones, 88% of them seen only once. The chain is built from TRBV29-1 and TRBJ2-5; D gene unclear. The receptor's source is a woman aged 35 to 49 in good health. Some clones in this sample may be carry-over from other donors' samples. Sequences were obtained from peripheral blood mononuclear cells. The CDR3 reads CSVLGRGETQYF. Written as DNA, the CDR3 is TGCAGCGTCCTAGGGCGTGGGGAGACCCAGTACTTC.